This record covers a single T cell receptor beta chain. Measured with immunoSEQ multiplex PCR; TCRdb has only the in-frame clones, and not every one. The top ten hold 7.6% of the sample, which has 150,000 to 200,000 clones, around 83% seen once. Seattle patients were enrolled while actively infected and followed longitudinally. The source of the sample is a study of blood T cell repertoires in COVID-19. Looking at the study overall: In each case, the material was cDNA or gDNA derived from T cells, B-cell-depleted T cells, or PBMCs.

The sequenced sample was peripheral blood. The receptor was isolated from a woman aged 70-85 years with COVID-19, enrolled during active disease.

CDR3 sequence: CATSDLDTARDTQYF. The CDR3 DNA follows: TGTGCCACCAGTGATTTGGACACAGCAAGGGATACGCAGTATTTT. J is TRBJ2-3 and V is TRBV24-1, with D unclear. Germline assignment: CDR1 KGHDR and CDR2 SFDVKD. This CDR3 has 15 amino acids. Trimming removed 0 bases at V and 6 bases at J, with 12 bases between.